These T cell receptor beta chains were read from a single sample in a study of blood T cell repertoires in COVID-19. The table came from immunoSEQ multiplex PCR; TCRdb's copy has only in-frame clones and leaves some out. The repertoire includes over 350,000 clones, roughly 88% of them detected once, and around 0.97% sits in the top ten. Sequencing used PBMCs or T cells enriched from blood (not recorded which). The receptors originated from a woman in her 30s with acute COVID-19. Each CDR3 is given with its conserved first and last residue. A D gene is named only where the DNA matches it firmly. Expanded clones get a size class; other rows say once, few or many, or leave the size out.

clone size: -; D gene: TRBD1; J gene: TRBJ1-4; V gene: TRBV29-1; CDR3 protein: CSVRTGRNEKLFF; CDR3 DNA: TGCAGCGTTAGGACAGGTAGAAATGAAAAACTGTTTTTT
clone size: -; D gene: -; J gene: TRBJ2-7; V gene: TRBV9; CDR3 protein: CASSWTLYF; CDR3 DNA: TGTGCCAGCAGTTGGACATTATACTTC
clone size: -; D gene: -; J gene: TRBJ1-2; V gene: TRBV12-3/TRBV12-4; CDR3 protein: CASKEVRNYGYTF; CDR3 DNA: TGTGCCAGCAAGGAGGTCCGAAATTATGGCTACACCTTC
clone size: -; D gene: -; J gene: TRBJ1-3; V gene: TRBV9; CDR3 protein: CASTDPGLSGNTIYF; CDR3 DNA: TGTGCCAGCACCGATCCAGGGCTCTCTGGAAACACCATATATTTT
clone size: once; D gene: -; J gene: TRBJ2-7; V gene: TRBV2; CDR3 protein: CASSEVLYEQYF; CDR3 DNA: TGTGCCAGCAGTGAAGTTCTATACGAGCAGTACTTC
clone size: -; D gene: -; J gene: TRBJ1-5; V gene: TRBV24-1; CDR3 protein: CATSDSKGRAGRHF; CDR3 DNA: TGTGCCACCAGTGACTCGAAGGGCAGGGCAGGTCGGCATTTT
clone size: -; D gene: TRBD1; J gene: TRBJ2-1; V gene: TRBV29-1; CDR3 protein: CSVKVGTAYNEQFF; CDR3 DNA: TGCAGCGTTAAAGTTGGGACAGCCTACAATGAGCAGTTCTTC
clone size: -; D gene: -; J gene: TRBJ1-5; V gene: TRBV4-1; CDR3 protein: CASSQGPGRASNQPQHF; CDR3 DNA: TGCGCCAGCAGCCAAGGCCCAGGCAGGGCTAGCAATCAGCCCCAGCATTTT
clone size: -; D gene: -; J gene: TRBJ1-2; V gene: TRBV15; CDR3 protein: CATSPRDRLYGYTF; CDR3 DNA: TGTGCCACCAGCCCCCGAGACAGGCTCTATGGCTACACCTTC
clone size: -; D gene: -; J gene: TRBJ1-4; V gene: TRBV5-1; CDR3 protein: CASSLRPGGDEKLFF; CDR3 DNA: TGCGCCAGCAGCTTGAGGCCCGGGGGGGACGAAAAACTGTTTTTT
clone size: -; D gene: -; J gene: TRBJ2-7; V gene: TRBV7-2; CDR3 protein: CASSPRENRNSREQYF; CDR3 DNA: TGTGCCAGCAGCCCCCGAGAAAATCGGAATAGCCGCGAGCAGTACTTC
clone size: -; D gene: TRBD1; J gene: TRBJ1-1; V gene: TRBV19; CDR3 protein: CASSIPRTGGYTEAFF; CDR3 DNA: TGTGCCAGTAGTATTCCTCGGACAGGGGGATACACTGAAGCTTTCTTT
clone size: -; D gene: -; J gene: TRBJ2-7; V gene: TRBV3-1/TRBV3-2; CDR3 protein: CASSQPRDTALVKQYF; CDR3 DNA: TGTGCCAGCAGCCAGCCCCGGGACACCGCTTTGGTGAAGCAGTACTTC
clone size: -; D gene: -; J gene: TRBJ2-1; V gene: TRBV5-1; CDR3 protein: CASRRDIERVSSYNEQFF; CDR3 DNA: TGCGCCAGCAGACGGGACATAGAGAGGGTCAGCTCCTACAATGAGCAGTTCTTC
clone size: -; D gene: -; J gene: TRBJ2-3; V gene: TRBV5-3; CDR3 protein: CARSFNYRHRERFSGPTDTQYF; CDR3 DNA: TGTGCCAGAAGCTTCAACTACCGACACAGGGAAAGGTTTTCGGGGCCCACAGATACGCAGTATTTT
clone size: -; D gene: -; J gene: TRBJ1-5; V gene: TRBV18; CDR3 protein: CASSPATDRQPQHF; CDR3 DNA: TGTGCCAGCTCACCGGCCACAGATCGTCAGCCCCAGCATTTT
clone size: -; D gene: -; J gene: TRBJ1-2; V gene: TRBV29-1; CDR3 protein: CSVSRTDKYGYTF; CDR3 DNA: TGCAGCGTTTCCAGGACAGACAAGTATGGCTACACCTTC
clone size: -; D gene: -; J gene: TRBJ1-1; V gene: TRBV7-9; CDR3 protein: CASSPTPIGGGTEAFF; CDR3 DNA: TGTGCCAGCAGCCCCACCCCAATCGGGGGAGGTACTGAAGCTTTCTTT
clone size: -; D gene: TRBD2; J gene: TRBJ2-3; V gene: TRBV18; CDR3 protein: CASSQLAVSVMDTQYF; CDR3 DNA: TGTGCCAGCTCCCAGCTAGCGGTTAGCGTAATGGATACGCAGTATTTT
clone size: -; D gene: -; J gene: TRBJ1-5; V gene: TRBV5-6; CDR3 protein: CASSRGGGSQHF; CDR3 DNA: TGTGCCAGCAGCCGGGGCGGAGGGTCCCAGCATTTT
clone size: -; D gene: -; J gene: TRBJ1-1; V gene: TRBV10-2; CDR3 protein: CATPQAGANTEAFF; CDR3 DNA: TGCGCCACGCCTCAGGCAGGGGCGAACACTGAAGCTTTCTTT
clone size: -; D gene: TRBD1; J gene: TRBJ2-1; V gene: TRBV7-9; CDR3 protein: CASSLVAGGNEQFF; CDR3 DNA: TGTGCCAGCAGCTTAGTAGCAGGGGGCAATGAGCAGTTCTTC
clone size: -; D gene: TRBD1; J gene: TRBJ1-3; V gene: TRBV5-8; CDR3 protein: CASSWTGVSGNTIYF; CDR3 DNA: TGTGCCAGCAGCTGGACAGGGGTCTCTGGAAACACCATATATTTT
clone size: -; D gene: TRBD2; J gene: TRBJ2-1; V gene: TRBV7-2; CDR3 protein: CASIASGGLAYNEQFF; CDR3 DNA: TGTGCCAGCATTGCTAGCGGGGGGCTCGCTTACAATGAGCAGTTCTTC
clone size: -; D gene: TRBD1; J gene: TRBJ2-7; V gene: TRBV27; CDR3 protein: CASSPRTGGVYEQYF; CDR3 DNA: TGTGCCAGCAGTCCCAGGACAGGGGGCGTCTACGAGCAGTACTTC
clone size: -; D gene: -; J gene: TRBJ1-2; V gene: TRBV28; CDR3 protein: CASSFRGHYGYTF; CDR3 DNA: TGTGCCAGCAGTTTTAGGGGTCACTATGGCTACACCTTC
clone size: -; D gene: -; J gene: TRBJ1-1; V gene: TRBV7-6; CDR3 protein: CASSAHKGMNTEAFF; CDR3 DNA: TGTGCCAGCAGCGCACATAAGGGGATGAACACTGAAGCTTTCTTT
clone size: -; D gene: -; J gene: TRBJ1-2; V gene: TRBV12-3/TRBV12-4; CDR3 protein: CASSPGSGRGYTF; CDR3 DNA: TGTGCCAGCAGCCCCGGGTCAGGGCGAGGCTACACCTTC
clone size: -; D gene: -; J gene: TRBJ1-2; V gene: TRBV24-1; CDR3 protein: CATSEAGDNYGYTF; CDR3 DNA: TGTGCCACCAGTGAGGCAGGGGACAACTATGGCTACACCTTC
clone size: -; D gene: -; J gene: TRBJ1-5; V gene: TRBV29-1; CDR3 protein: CSVGQWNQPQHF; CDR3 DNA: TGCAGCGTTGGGCAATGGAATCAGCCCCAGCATTTT
clone size: -; D gene: -; J gene: TRBJ2-7; V gene: TRBV27; CDR3 protein: CASSRTPGPPDEQYF; CDR3 DNA: TGTGCCAGCAGTCGAACCCCAGGGCCTCCTGACGAGCAGTACTTC
clone size: -; D gene: -; J gene: TRBJ1-2; V gene: TRBV3-1/TRBV3-2; CDR3 protein: CASSQDLGYGYTF; CDR3 DNA: TGTGCCAGCAGCCAAGATCTAGGATATGGCTACACCTTC
clone size: -; D gene: TRBD1; J gene: TRBJ1-2; V gene: TRBV10-3; CDR3 protein: CAIRMDRQANYGYTF; CDR3 DNA: TGTGCCATCAGGATGGACAGGCAAGCTAACTATGGCTACACCTTC
clone size: -; D gene: -; J gene: TRBJ1-1; V gene: TRBV18; CDR3 protein: CASSPRAGEGTEAFF; CDR3 DNA: TGTGCCAGCTCACCACGTGCGGGGGAGGGCACTGAAGCTTTCTTT
clone size: -; D gene: -; J gene: TRBJ2-6; V gene: TRBV18; CDR3 protein: CASSPPGRSGANVLTF; CDR3 DNA: TGTGCCAGCTCACCCCCGGGGAGGTCTGGGGCCAACGTCCTGACTTTC
clone size: -; D gene: -; J gene: TRBJ2-4; V gene: TRBV10-2; CDR3 protein: CASSKPGFFFGNIQYF; CDR3 DNA: TGCGCCAGCAGTAAGCCGGGATTTTTCTTCGGGAACATTCAGTACTTC
clone size: -; D gene: -; J gene: TRBJ1-2; V gene: TRBV19; CDR3 protein: CASSITRTDYGYTF; CDR3 DNA: TGTGCCAGTAGTATAACTCGAACTGACTATGGCTACACCTTC
clone size: -; D gene: TRBD2; J gene: TRBJ2-5; V gene: TRBV7-9; CDR3 protein: CASRAAGGKTQYF; CDR3 DNA: TGTGCCAGCAGGGCAGCGGGGGGAAAGACCCAGTACTTC
clone size: -; D gene: TRBD1; J gene: TRBJ1-4; V gene: TRBV7-9; CDR3 protein: CASSLGPRGPSPFNEKLFF; CDR3 DNA: TGTGCCAGCAGCTTAGGACCCAGGGGGCCCTCTCCCTTTAATGAAAAACTGTTTTTT
clone size: -; D gene: TRBD1; J gene: TRBJ2-2; V gene: TRBV29-1; CDR3 protein: CSVKRQGAGGELFF; CDR3 DNA: TGCAGCGTCAAACGACAGGGGGCTGGCGGGGAGCTGTTTTTT
clone size: -; D gene: -; J gene: TRBJ1-1; V gene: TRBV6-5; CDR3 protein: CASSYSRYMNTEAFF; CDR3 DNA: TGTGCCAGCAGTTACTCCAGGTACATGAACACTGAAGCTTTCTTT
clone size: -; D gene: TRBD1; J gene: TRBJ2-2; V gene: TRBV15; CDR3 protein: CATSRDYGTGSTGELFF; CDR3 DNA: TGTGCCACCAGCAGAGATTATGGGACAGGGTCCACCGGGGAGCTGTTTTTT
clone size: -; D gene: -; J gene: TRBJ1-6; V gene: TRBV27; CDR3 protein: CASRWQGYNSPLHF; CDR3 DNA: TGTGCCAGCAGATGGCAGGGTTACAATTCACCCCTCCACTTT
clone size: few; D gene: TRBD1; J gene: TRBJ1-6; V gene: TRBV5-5; CDR3 protein: CASSRTGGTTYNSPLHF; CDR3 DNA: TGTGCCAGCAGCCGAACAGGGGGCACCACCTATAATTCACCCCTCCACTTT
clone size: -; D gene: -; J gene: TRBJ2-7; V gene: TRBV6-1; CDR3 protein: CASSDLQALPYEQYF; CDR3 DNA: TGTGCCAGCAGTGACCTACAGGCTTTGCCCTACGAGCAGTACTTC
clone size: -; D gene: -; J gene: TRBJ2-2; V gene: TRBV7-3; CDR3 protein: CASSLQWQGGGELFF; CDR3 DNA: TGTGCCAGCAGCTTACAGTGGCAGGGAGGCGGGGAGCTGTTTTTT
clone size: -; D gene: TRBD1; J gene: TRBJ2-2; V gene: TRBV12-5; CDR3 protein: CASATSQGSVTGELFF; CDR3 DNA: TGTGCTAGTGCCACCTCACAGGGGAGCGTCACCGGGGAGCTGTTTTTT
clone size: -; D gene: TRBD2; J gene: TRBJ2-1; V gene: TRBV7-2; CDR3 protein: CASSLTSGVYNEQFF; CDR3 DNA: TGTGCCAGCAGCCTTACTAGCGGGGTATACAATGAGCAGTTCTTC
clone size: -; D gene: TRBD1; J gene: TRBJ2-5; V gene: TRBV30; CDR3 protein: CAWSPAGGKGETQYF; CDR3 DNA: TGTGCCTGGAGCCCGGCAGGGGGCAAGGGAGAGACCCAGTACTTC
clone size: -; D gene: TRBD1; J gene: TRBJ2-3; V gene: TRBV9; CDR3 protein: CASSGGQAPDTQYF; CDR3 DNA: TGTGCCAGCAGCGGTGGACAGGCCCCAGATACGCAGTATTTT
clone size: -; D gene: -; J gene: TRBJ1-6; V gene: TRBV18; CDR3 protein: CASSPSAQATNSPLHF; CDR3 DNA: TGTGCCAGCTCACCATCGGCACAGGCGACAAATTCACCCCTCCACTTT
clone size: -; D gene: -; J gene: TRBJ1-6; V gene: TRBV10-3; CDR3 protein: CASGSPLHF; CDR3 DNA: TGTGCCTCCGGGTCACCCCTCCACTTT
clone size: -; D gene: -; J gene: TRBJ2-7; V gene: TRBV3-1/TRBV3-2; CDR3 protein: CASSQMITVLYEQYF; CDR3 DNA: TGTGCCAGCAGCCAGATGATAACAGTCCTCTACGAGCAGTACTTC
clone size: -; D gene: -; J gene: TRBJ1-4; V gene: TRBV4-1; CDR3 protein: CASSQDFEGALNEKLFF; CDR3 DNA: TGCGCCAGCAGCCAAGATTTTGAAGGGGCCTTGAATGAAAAACTGTTTTTT
clone size: -; D gene: TRBD1; J gene: TRBJ2-1; V gene: TRBV11-3; CDR3 protein: CASSPFAGTDHNEQFF; CDR3 DNA: TGTGCCAGCAGCCCCTTCGCCGGGACAGACCACAATGAGCAGTTCTTC
clone size: -; D gene: -; J gene: TRBJ2-7; V gene: TRBV29-1; CDR3 protein: CSVDPTGLAYEQYF; CDR3 DNA: TGCAGCGTTGACCCGACAGGCCTCGCCTACGAGCAGTACTTC
clone size: -; D gene: TRBD1; J gene: TRBJ1-3; V gene: TRBV18; CDR3 protein: CASSPPGSRGRAGNTIYF; CDR3 DNA: TGTGCCAGCTCACCACCGGGTTCCAGGGGGAGAGCTGGAAACACCATATATTTT
clone size: -; D gene: -; J gene: TRBJ1-2; V gene: TRBV6-6; CDR3 protein: CASGLEVLGYTF; CDR3 DNA: TGTGCCAGCGGATTGGAGGTTCTTGGCTACACCTTC